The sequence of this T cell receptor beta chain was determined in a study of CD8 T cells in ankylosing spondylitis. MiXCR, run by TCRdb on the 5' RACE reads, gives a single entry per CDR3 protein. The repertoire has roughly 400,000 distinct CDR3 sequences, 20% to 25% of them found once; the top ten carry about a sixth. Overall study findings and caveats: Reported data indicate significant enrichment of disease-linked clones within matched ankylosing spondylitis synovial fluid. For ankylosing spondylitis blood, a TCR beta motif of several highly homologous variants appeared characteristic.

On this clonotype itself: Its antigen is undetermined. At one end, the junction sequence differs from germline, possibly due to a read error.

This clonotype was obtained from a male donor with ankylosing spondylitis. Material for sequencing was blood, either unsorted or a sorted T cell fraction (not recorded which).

CDR3 nucleotides: TGTGCCAGCAGCTTCATTCAGTCCTCCCACGAGCAGTACTTC. It is translated as CASSFIQSSHEQYF. The V call is TRBV11-3, the J call TRBJ2-7; D uncertain. The CDR3 length is 14 residues. Germline V gene sequence: CDR1 SGHNT, CDR2 YENEEA. Looking up the rest from reference TRBV11-3 and TRBJ2-7 gives the full variable domain: EAGVVQSPRYKIIEKKQPVAFWCNPISGHNTLYWYLQNLGQGPELLIRYENEEAVDDSQLPKDRFSAERLKGVDSTLKIQPAELGDSAVYLCASSFIQSSHEQYFGPGTRLTVT.